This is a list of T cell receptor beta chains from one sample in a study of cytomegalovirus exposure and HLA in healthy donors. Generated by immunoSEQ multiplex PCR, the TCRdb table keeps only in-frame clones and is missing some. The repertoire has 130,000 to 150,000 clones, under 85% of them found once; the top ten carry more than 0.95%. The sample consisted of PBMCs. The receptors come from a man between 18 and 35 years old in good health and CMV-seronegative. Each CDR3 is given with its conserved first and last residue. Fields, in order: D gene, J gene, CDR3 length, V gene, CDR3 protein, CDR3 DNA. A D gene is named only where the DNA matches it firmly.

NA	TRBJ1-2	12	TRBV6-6	CASSFAGNGYTF	TGTGCCAGCAGTTTCGCAGGGAATGGCTACACCTTC
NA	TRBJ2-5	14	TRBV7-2	CASSLKGGPGSQYF	TGTGCCAGCAGCTTAAAAGGGGGTCCGGGGTCCCAGTACTTC
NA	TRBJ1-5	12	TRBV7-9	CASSLVGGLQHF	TGTGCCAGCAGCTTAGTTGGGGGACTCCAGCATTTT
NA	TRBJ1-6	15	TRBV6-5	CASSYSPGANSPLHF	TGTGCCAGCAGTTACTCGCCAGGGGCCAATTCACCCCTCCACTTT
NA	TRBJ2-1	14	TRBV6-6	CASGNRDWVVEQFF	TGTGCCAGCGGGAACCGGGACTGGGTGGTTGAGCAGTTCTTC
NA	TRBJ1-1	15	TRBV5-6	CASSRTGTMASIAQF	TGTGCCAGCAGCCGAACCGGGACAATGGCATCGATTGCTCAGTTT
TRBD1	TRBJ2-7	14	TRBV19	CASSIRQGSYEQYF	TGTGCCAGTAGTATCCGACAGGGATCCTACGAGCAGTACTTC
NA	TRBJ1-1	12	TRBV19	CATHRRGTEAFF	TGTGCCACCCATCGGAGGGGCACTGAAGCTTTCTTT
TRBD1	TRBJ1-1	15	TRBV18	CASSPVGRGDTEAFF	TGTGCCAGCTCACCAGTCGGCAGGGGGGACACTGAAGCTTTCTTT
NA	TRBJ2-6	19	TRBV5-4	CASSLEVRAQGSGANVLTF	TGTGCCAGCAGCCTTGAGGTTCGGGCCCAGGGGTCTGGGGCCAACGTCCTGACTTTC